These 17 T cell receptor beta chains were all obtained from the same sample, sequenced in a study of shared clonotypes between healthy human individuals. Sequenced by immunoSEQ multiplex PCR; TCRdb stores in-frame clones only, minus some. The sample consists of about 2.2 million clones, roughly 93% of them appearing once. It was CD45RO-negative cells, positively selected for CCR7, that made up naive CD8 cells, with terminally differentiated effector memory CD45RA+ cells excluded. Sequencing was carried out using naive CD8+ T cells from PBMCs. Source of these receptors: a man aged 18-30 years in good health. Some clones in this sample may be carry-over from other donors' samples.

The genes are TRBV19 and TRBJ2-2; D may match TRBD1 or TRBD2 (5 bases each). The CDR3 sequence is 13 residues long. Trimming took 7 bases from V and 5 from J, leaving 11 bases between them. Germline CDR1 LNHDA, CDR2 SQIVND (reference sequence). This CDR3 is CASTSGHTGELFF. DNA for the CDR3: TGTGCCAGTACCTCGGGGCATACCGGGGAGCTGTTTTTT.

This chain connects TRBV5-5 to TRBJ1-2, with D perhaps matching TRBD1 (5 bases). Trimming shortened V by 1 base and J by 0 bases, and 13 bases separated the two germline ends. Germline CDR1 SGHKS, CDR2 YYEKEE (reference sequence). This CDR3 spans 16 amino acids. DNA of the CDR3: TGTGCCAGCAGCTTGTTGGGGGGTCCCGCTAACTATGGCTACACCTTC. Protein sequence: CASSLLGGPANYGYTF.

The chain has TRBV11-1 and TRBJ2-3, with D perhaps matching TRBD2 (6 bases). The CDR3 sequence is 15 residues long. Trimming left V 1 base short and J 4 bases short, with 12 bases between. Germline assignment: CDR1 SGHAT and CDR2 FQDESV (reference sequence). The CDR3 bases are TGTGCCAGCAGCTTAGGTCTAGGAGGGCCAGATACGCAGTATTTT. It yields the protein CASSLGLGGPDTQYF.

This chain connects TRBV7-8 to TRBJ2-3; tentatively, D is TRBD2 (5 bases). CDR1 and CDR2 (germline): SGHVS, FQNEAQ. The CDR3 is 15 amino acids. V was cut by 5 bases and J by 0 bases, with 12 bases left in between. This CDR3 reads CASSPTGISTDTQYF. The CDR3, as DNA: TGTGCCAGCAGCCCCACCGGGATCAGCACAGATACGCAGTATTTT.

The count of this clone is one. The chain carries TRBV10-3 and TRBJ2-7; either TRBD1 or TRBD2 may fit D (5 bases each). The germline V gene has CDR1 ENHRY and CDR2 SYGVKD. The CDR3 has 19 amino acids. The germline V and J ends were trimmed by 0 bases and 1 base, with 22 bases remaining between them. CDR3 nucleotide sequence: TGTGCCATCAGTGAGTCGAAATTTAAAGGGACCTCCGTATCCTACGAGCAGTACTTC. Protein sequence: CAISESKFKGTSVSYEQYF.

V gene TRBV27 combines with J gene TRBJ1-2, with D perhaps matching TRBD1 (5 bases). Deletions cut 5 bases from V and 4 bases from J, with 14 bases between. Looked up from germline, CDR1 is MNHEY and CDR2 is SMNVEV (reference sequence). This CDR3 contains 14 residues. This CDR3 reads CASSPFGGSYGYTF. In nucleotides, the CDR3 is TGTGCCAGCAGTCCATTCGGGGGGTCCTATGGCTACACCTTC.

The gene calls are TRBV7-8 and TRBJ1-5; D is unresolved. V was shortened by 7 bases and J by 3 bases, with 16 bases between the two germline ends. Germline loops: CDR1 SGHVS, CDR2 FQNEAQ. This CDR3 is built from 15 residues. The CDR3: CASTTSLSFNQPQHF. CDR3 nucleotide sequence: TGTGCCAGCACCACTTCTTTAAGTTTCAATCAGCCCCAGCATTTT.

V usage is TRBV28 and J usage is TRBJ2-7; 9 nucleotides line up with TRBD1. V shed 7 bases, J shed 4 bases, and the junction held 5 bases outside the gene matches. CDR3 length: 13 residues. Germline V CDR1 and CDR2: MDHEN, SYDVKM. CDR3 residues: CASKRQGEYEQYF. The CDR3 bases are TGTGCCAGCAAGCGACAGGGGGAGTACGAGCAGTACTTC. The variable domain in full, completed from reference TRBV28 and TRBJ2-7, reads DVKVTQSSRYLVKRTGEKVFLECVQDMDHENMFWYRQDPGLGLRLIYFSYDVKMKEKGDIPEGYSVSREKKERFSLILESASTNQTSMYLCASKRQGEYEQYFGPGTRLTVT.

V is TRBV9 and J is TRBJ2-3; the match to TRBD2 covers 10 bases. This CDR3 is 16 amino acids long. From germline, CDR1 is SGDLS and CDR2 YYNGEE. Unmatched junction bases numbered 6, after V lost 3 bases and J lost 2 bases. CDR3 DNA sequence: TGTGCCAGCAGCGCAGAGGGACTAGCGCTCACAGATACGCAGTATTTT. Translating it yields CASSAEGLALTDTQYF. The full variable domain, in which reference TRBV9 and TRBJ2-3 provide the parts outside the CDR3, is DSGVTQTPKHLITATGQRVTLRCSPRSGDLSVYWYQQSLDQGLQFLIQYYNGEERAKGNILERFSAQQFPDLHSELNLSSLELGDSALYFCASSAEGLALTDTQYFGPGTRLTVL.

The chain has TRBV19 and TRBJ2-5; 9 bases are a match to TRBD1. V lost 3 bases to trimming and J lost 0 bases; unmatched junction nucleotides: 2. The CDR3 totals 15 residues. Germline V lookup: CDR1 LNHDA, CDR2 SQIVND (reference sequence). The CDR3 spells CASSIWTGDQETQYF. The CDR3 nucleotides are TGTGCCAGTAGTATTTGGACAGGGGACCAAGAGACCCAGTACTTC.

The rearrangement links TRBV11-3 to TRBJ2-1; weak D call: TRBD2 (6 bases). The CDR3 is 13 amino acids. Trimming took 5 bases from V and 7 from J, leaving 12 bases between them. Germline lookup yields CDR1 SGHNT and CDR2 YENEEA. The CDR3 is CASSPRLDNEQFF. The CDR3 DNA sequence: TGTGCCAGCAGCCCCAGACTAGATAATGAGCAGTTCTTC.

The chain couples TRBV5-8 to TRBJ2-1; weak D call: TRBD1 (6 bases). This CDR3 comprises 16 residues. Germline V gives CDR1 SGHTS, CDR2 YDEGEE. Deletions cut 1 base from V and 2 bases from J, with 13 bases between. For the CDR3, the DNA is TGTGCCAGCAGCTTGTTCCGGGGACAAGCCTACAATGAGCAGTTCTTC. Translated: CASSLFRGQAYNEQFF.

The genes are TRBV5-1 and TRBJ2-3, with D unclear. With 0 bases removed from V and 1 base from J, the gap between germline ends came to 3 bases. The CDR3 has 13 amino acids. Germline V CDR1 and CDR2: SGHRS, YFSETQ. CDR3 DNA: TGCGCCAGCAGCTTGGCCGGCACAGATACGCAGTATTTT. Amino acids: CASSLAGTDTQYF.

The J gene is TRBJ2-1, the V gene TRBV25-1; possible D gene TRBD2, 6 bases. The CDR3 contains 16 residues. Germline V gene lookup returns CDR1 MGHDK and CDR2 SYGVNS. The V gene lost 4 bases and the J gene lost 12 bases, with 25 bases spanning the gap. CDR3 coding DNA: TGTGCCAGCAGTGGAGCGAATTGGATAGCGGAACCAATGCAGTTCTTC. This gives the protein CASSGANWIAEPMQFF.

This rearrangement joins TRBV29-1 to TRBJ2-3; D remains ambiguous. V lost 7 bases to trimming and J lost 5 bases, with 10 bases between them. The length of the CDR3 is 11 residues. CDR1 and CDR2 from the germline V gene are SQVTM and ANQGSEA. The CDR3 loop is CSALRVDTQYF. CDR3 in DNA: TGCAGCGCTCTCCGGGTAGATACGCAGTATTTT.

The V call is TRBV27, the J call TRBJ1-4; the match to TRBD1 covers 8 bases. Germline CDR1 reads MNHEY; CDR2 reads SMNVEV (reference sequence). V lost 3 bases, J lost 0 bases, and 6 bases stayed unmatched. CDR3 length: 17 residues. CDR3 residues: CASSFLLDRATNEKLFF. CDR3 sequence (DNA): TGTGCCAGCAGTTTCCTCCTGGACAGGGCAACTAATGAAAAACTGTTTTTT.

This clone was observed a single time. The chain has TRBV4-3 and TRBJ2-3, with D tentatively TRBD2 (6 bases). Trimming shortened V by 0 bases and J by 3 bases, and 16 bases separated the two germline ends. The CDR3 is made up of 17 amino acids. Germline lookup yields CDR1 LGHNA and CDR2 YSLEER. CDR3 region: CASSQDTSWKGTDTQYF. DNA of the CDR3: TGCGCCAGCAGCCAAGATACTAGCTGGAAGGGGACAGATACGCAGTATTTT.